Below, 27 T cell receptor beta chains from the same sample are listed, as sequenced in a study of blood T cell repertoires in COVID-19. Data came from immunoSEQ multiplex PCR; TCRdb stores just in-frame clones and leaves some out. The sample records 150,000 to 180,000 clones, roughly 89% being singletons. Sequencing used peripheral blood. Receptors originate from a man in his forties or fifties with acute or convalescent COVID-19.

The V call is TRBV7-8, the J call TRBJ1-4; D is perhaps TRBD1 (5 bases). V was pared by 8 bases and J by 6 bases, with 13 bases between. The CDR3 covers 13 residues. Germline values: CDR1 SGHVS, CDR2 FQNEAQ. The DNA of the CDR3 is TGTGCCAGCCGGGACGGGGGGGATGAAAAACTGTTTTTT. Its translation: CASRDGGDEKLFF.

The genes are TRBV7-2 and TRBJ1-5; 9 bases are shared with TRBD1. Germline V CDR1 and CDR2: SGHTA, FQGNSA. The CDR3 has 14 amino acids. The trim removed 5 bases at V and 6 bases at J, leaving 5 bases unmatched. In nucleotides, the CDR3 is TGTGCCAGCAGCCTCACAGGGGGCCCTCAGCCCCAGCATTTT. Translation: CASSLTGGPQPQHF. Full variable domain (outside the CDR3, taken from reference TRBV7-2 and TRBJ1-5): GAGVSQSPSNKVTEKGKDVELRCDPISGHTALYWYRQSLGQGLEFLIYFQGNSAPDKSGLPSDRFSAERTGGSVSTLTIQRTQQEDSAVYLCASSLTGGPQPQHFGDGTRLSIL.

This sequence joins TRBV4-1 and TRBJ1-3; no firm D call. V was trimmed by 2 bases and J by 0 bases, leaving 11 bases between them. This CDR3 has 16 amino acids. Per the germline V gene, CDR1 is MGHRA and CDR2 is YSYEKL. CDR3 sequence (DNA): TGCGCCAGCAGCCAACCCGGACGGGGCTCTGGAAACACCATATATTTT. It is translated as CASSQPGRGSGNTIYF.

CDR3: CASSRGTSYEQYF. Here the CDR3 DNA reads TGTGCCAGCAGCCGGGGGACTAGCTACGAGCAGTACTTC. The rearrangement joins TRBV3-1 (or the pseudogene TRBV3-2) to TRBJ2-7; 8 bases align to TRBD2. The J segment lost 3 bases and the V segment lost 4 bases, leaving 2 bases of the junction unmatched. The CDR3 sequence is 13 residues long. From germline, CDR1 is LGHDT and CDR2 YNNKEL (reference sequence).

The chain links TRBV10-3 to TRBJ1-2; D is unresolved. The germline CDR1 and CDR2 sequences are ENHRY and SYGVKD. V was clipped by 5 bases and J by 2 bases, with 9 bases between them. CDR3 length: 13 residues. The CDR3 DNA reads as TGTGCCATCAGTACTAACGGAAACTATGGCTACACCTTC. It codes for CAISTNGNYGYTF.

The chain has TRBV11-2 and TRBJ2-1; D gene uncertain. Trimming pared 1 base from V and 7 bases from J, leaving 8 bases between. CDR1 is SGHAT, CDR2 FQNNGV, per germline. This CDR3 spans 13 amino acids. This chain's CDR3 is CASSLGAPNEQFF. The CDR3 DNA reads TGTGCCAGCAGCTTAGGGGCCCCGAATGAGCAGTTCTTC.

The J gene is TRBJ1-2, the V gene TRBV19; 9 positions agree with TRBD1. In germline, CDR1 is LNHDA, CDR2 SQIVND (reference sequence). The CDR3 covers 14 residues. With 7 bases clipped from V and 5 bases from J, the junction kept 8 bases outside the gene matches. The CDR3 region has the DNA TGTGCCAGTAACCCGGACAGGGGAGGGTATGGCTACACCTTC. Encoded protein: CASNPDRGGYGYTF.

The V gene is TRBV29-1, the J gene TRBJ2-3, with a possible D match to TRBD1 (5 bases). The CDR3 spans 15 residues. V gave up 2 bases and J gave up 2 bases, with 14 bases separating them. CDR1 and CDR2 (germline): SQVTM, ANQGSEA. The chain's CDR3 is CSVERTRTSTDTQYF. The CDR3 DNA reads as TGCAGCGTTGAAAGGACAAGAACATCCACAGATACGCAGTATTTT.

CDR3 amino acids: CASSTDSPGLSPLHF. Here the CDR3 DNA reads TGCGCCAGCAGCACGGACAGCCCGGGTCTTTCACCCCTCCACTTT. The chain couples TRBV5-1 to TRBJ1-6; possible D gene TRBD1, 6 bases. Germline loops: CDR1 SGHRS, CDR2 YFSETQ. CDR3 length: 15 residues. Trimming left V 4 bases short and J 9 bases short, with 17 bases between.

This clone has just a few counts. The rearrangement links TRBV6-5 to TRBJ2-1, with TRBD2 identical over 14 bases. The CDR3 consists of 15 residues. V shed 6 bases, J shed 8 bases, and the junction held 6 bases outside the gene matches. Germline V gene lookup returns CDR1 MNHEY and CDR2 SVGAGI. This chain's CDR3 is CASRRLAGGPDEQFF. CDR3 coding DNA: TGTGCCAGCAGGAGACTAGCGGGAGGGCCGGATGAGCAGTTCTTC.

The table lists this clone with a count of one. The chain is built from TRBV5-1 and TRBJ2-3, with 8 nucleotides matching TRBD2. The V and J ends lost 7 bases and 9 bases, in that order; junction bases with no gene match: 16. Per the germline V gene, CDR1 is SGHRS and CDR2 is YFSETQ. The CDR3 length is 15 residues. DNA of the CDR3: TGCGCCAGCGGAACACTAGCGGCCCAATTAGAGACGCAGTATTTT. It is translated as CASGTLAAQLETQYF.

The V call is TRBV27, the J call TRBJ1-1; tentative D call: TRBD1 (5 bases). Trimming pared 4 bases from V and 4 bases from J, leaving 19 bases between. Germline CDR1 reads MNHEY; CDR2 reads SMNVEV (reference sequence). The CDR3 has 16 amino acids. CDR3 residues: CASSSGTGSGITEAFF. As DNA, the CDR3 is TGTGCCAGCAGTTCCGGGACTGGGTCGGGGATCACTGAAGCTTTCTTT.

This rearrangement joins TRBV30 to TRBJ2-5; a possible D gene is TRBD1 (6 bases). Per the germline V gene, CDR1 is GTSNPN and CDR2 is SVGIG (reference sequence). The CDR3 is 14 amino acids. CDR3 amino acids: CASRTQGRWETQYF. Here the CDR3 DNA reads TGTGCTTCTCGGACACAGGGTCGGTGGGAGACCCAGTACTTC.

As DNA, the CDR3 is TGCGCCAGCAGCTCCGAGGGGGTTTTATTCTCCTACAATGAGCAGTTCTTC. Amino acids: CASSSEGVLFSYNEQFF. The V gene is TRBV5-1, the J gene TRBJ2-1; weak D call: TRBD1 (6 bases). The CDR3 runs 17 residues. Germline loops: CDR1 SGHRS, CDR2 YFSETQ. Trimming took 3 bases from V and 0 from J, leaving 16 bases between them.

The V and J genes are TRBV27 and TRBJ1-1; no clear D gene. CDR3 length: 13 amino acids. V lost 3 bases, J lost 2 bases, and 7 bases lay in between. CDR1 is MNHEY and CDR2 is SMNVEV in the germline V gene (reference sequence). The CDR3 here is CASSFSSNTEAFF. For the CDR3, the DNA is TGTGCCAGCAGTTTTAGTAGTAACACTGAAGCTTTCTTT.

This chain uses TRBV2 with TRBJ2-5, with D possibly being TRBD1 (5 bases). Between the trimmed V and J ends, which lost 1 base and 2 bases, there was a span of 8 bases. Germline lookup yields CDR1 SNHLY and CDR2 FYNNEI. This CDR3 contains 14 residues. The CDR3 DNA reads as TGTGCCAGCAGTGAAGGACAGATACAAGAGACCCAGTACTTC. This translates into CASSEGQIQETQYF.

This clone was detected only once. In DNA, the CDR3 is TGTGCCAGCAGCCAACAGGGTTACACTGAAGCTTTCTTT. It specifies CASSQQGYTEAFF. The rearrangement links TRBV6-6 to TRBJ1-1; D is possibly TRBD1 (6 bases). CDR1 is MNHNY and CDR2 is SVGAGI in the germline V gene (reference sequence). V gave up 6 bases and J gave up 3 bases, with 11 bases separating them. The CDR3 length is 13 residues.

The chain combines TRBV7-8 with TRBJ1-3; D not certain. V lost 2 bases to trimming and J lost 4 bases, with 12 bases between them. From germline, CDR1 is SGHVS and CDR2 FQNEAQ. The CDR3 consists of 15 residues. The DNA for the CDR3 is TGTGCCAGCAGCTTACTGGGCTCTCAGGGAAACACCATATATTTT. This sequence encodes CASSLLGSQGNTIYF.

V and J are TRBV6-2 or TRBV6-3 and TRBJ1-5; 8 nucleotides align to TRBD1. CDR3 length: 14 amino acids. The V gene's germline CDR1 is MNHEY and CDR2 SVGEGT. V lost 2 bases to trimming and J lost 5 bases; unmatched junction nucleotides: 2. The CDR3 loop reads CASSYLTGDQPQHF. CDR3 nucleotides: TGTGCCAGCAGTTACCTGACAGGGGATCAGCCCCAGCATTTT.

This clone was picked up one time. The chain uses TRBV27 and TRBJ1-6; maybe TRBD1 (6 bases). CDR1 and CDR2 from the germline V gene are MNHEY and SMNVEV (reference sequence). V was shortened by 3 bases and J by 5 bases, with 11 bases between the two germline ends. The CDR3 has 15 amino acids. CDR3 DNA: TGTGCCAGCAGTTTCAGGGGAACTCATAATTCACCCCTCCACTTT. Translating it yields CASSFRGTHNSPLHF.

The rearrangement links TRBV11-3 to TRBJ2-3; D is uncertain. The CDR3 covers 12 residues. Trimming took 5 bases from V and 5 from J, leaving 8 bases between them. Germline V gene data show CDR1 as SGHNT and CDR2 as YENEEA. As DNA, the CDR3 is TGTGCCAGCAGCAATAGTGGAGATACGCAGTATTTT. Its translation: CASSNSGDTQYF.

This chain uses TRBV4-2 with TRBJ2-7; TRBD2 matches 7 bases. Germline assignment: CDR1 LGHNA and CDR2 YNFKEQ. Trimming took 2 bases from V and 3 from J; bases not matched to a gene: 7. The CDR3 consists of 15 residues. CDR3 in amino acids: CASSQSFRGDYEQYF. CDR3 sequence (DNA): TGTGCCAGCAGCCAATCATTTCGGGGGGACTACGAGCAGTACTTC.

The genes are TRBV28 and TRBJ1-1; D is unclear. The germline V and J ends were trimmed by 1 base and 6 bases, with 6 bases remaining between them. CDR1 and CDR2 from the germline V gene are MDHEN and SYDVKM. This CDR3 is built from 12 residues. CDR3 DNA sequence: TGTGCCAGCAGTTTATTCCTTTCTGAAGCTTTCTTT. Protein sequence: CASSLFLSEAFF.

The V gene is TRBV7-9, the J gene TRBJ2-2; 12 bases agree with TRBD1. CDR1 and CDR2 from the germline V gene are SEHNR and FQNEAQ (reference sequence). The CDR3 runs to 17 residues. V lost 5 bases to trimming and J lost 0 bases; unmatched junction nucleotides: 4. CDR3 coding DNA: TGTGCCAGCAGCGCGGGACAGGGGGCCGCGAACACCGGGGAGCTGTTTTTT. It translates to CASSAGQGAANTGELFF.

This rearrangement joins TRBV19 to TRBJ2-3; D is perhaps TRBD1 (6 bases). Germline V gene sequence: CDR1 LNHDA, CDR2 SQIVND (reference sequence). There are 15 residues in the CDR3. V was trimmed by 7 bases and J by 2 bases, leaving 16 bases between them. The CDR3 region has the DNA TGTGCCAGTACCGTGTCAGGGGCCCTCACAGATACGCAGTATTTT. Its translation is CASTVSGALTDTQYF.

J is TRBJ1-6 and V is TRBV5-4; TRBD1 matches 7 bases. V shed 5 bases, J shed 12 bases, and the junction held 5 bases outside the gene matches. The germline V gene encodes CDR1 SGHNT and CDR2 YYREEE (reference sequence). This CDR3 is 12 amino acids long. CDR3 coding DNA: TGTGCCAGCAGATTCCCAGGGGGACCCCTCCACTTT. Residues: CASRFPGGPLHF.

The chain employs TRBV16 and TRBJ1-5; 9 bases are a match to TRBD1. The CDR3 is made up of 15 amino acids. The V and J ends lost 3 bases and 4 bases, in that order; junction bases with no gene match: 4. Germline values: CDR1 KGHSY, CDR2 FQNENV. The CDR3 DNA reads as TGTGCCAGCAGCCAGGGGACAGGGTCTAATCAGCCCCAGCATTTT. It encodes CASSQGTGSNQPQHF.